The 31 T cell receptor beta chains listed next were all sequenced from one sample in a study of memory CD8 T cells in hepatitis C reinfection. Regarding time point: late/post reinfection, 12 to 24 weeks after detection. No in vitro expansion preceded TCR sequencing of the sorted cells. Generated by immunoSEQ multiplex PCR, the TCRdb table keeps only in-frame clones and is missing some. The sample yields some 50,000 clones, 75% to 90% seen once. Sequenced material: naive CD8+ T cells sorted from blood. These receptors were collected from a man in his late teens or twenties with hepatitis C virus infection.

This chain links TRBV10-1 with TRBJ2-7; the match to TRBD1 covers 7 bases. TRBJ2-5 matches the DNA end more closely, so the J call is doubtful. CDR1 WNHNN and CDR2 SYGVQD come from the germline V gene (reference sequence). This CDR3 is 14 amino acids long. CDR3 residues: CASSSDRLEETQYF. CDR3 in DNA: TGCGCCAGCAGTTCGGACAGGTTGGAAGAGACCCAGTACTTC.

CDR3 nucleotide sequence: TGTGCCAGCAGTCTTTCGGGTTCCGAGCAGTACTTC. Translation: CASSLSGSEQYF. The chain recombines TRBV6-1 with TRBJ2-7; no clear D gene. CDR1 is MNHNS, CDR2 SASEGT, per germline. The CDR3 is 12 residues long. V lost 5 bases to trimming and J lost 6 bases, with 11 bases between them.

This sequence joins TRBV14 and TRBJ2-3; 7 bases are shared with TRBD1. The length of the CDR3 is 16 residues. CDR1 is SGHDN, CDR2 FVKESK, per germline. Trimming cost V 5 bases and J 2 bases; bases outside gene matches: 10. The CDR3 loop is CASSSQWTGATDTQYF. For the CDR3, the DNA is TGTGCCAGCAGCTCGCAATGGACAGGAGCCACAGATACGCAGTATTTT.

The rearrangement uses TRBV5-6 and TRBJ2-7; possibly TRBD1 for D (6 bases). This CDR3 region has 14 residues. Trimming removed 3 bases at V and 0 bases at J, with 10 bases between. Per germline, CDR1 SGHDT and CDR2 YYEEEE. CDR3 nucleotides: TGTGCCAGCAGCTCTTGGACAGACTCCTACGAGCAGTACTTC. Translation: CASSSWTDSYEQYF.

The chain links TRBV27 to TRBJ2-1; a weak D match, TRBD2 (6 bases). The CDR3 extends over 13 amino acids. CDR1 is MNHEY and CDR2 is SMNVEV in the germline V gene (reference sequence). V lost 2 bases to trimming and J lost 7 bases, with 9 bases between them. This chain's CDR3 is CASSLGGLNEQFF. In nucleotides, the CDR3 is TGTGCCAGCAGTTTAGGGGGGTTAAATGAGCAGTTCTTC.

J is TRBJ2-1 and V is TRBV11-3; 7 bases are a match to TRBD2. V gave up 3 bases and J gave up 8 bases; unmatched junction bases: 4. Germline assignment: CDR1 SGHNT and CDR2 YENEEA. The CDR3 runs 13 residues. CDR3 coding DNA: TGTGCCAGCAGCTTTGGCGGGAGCGATGAGCAGTTCTTC. This sequence encodes CASSFGGSDEQFF.

V is TRBV5-4 and J is TRBJ2-3; 8 positions agree with TRBD2. The CDR3 extends over 16 amino acids. The V and J ends lost 3 bases and 2 bases, in that order; junction bases with no gene match: 8. The germline CDR1 and CDR2 sequences are SGHNT and YYREEE (reference sequence). The CDR3 spells CASSSSPGGATDTQYF. DNA for the CDR3: TGTGCCAGCAGCTCCTCTCCGGGGGGGGCCACAGATACGCAGTATTTT. The complete variable domain, with remaining parts taken from reference TRBV5-4 and TRBJ2-3, reads ETGVTQSPTHLIKTRGQQVTLRCSSQSGHNTVSWYQQALGQGPQFIFQYYREEENGRGNFPPRFSGLQFPNYSSELNVNALELDDSALYLCASSSSPGGATDTQYFGPGTRLTVL.

The chain couples TRBV6-5 to TRBJ2-1, with D hard to call. V lost 9 bases and J lost 0, with 9 bases in between. Germline V lookup: CDR1 MNHEY, CDR2 SVGAGI. CDR3 length: 13 residues. CDR3 residues: CASSLSSYNEQFF. The CDR3, as DNA: TGTGCCAGTAGCTTGAGCTCCTACAATGAGCAGTTCTTC.

The gene calls are TRBV27 and TRBJ2-7; the D gene is possibly TRBD2 (6 bases). The CDR3 consists of 11 residues. V shed 3 bases and J shed 7 bases, with 7 bases lying between them. CDR1 and CDR2 (germline): MNHEY, SMNVEV (reference sequence). The DNA for the CDR3 is TGTGCCAGCAGTTTCGGAGGGGAGCAGTACTTC. It yields the protein CASSFGGEQYF.

The rearrangement uses TRBV27 and TRBJ2-7, with 7 positions matching TRBD1. Losses at the gene ends were 6 bases for V and 4 bases for J; bases not matched to a gene: 0. Germline CDR1 MNHEY, CDR2 SMNVEV (reference sequence). The length of the CDR3 is 11 residues. Written as DNA, the CDR3 is TGTGCCAGCAGACAGGGGTACGAGCAGTACTTC. Translation: CASRQGYEQYF.

The V call is TRBV12-5, the J call TRBJ1-1; 7 nucleotides line up with TRBD1. This CDR3 spans 13 amino acids. V gave up 2 bases and J gave up 8 bases; unmatched junction bases: 5. Germline CDR1 is LGHNT and CDR2 is FRNRAP. The CDR3 reads CASGLSGTAEAFF. The CDR3 nucleotides read TGTGCTAGTGGTTTGTCCGGGACAGCAGAAGCTTTCTTT.

This chain uses TRBV6-5 with TRBJ2-5; D possibly corresponds to TRBD1 (6 bases). Between the trimmed V and J ends, which lost 5 bases and 0 bases, there was a span of 10 bases. The germline gives CDR1 MNHEY, CDR2 SVGAGI. CDR3 length equals 14 residues. The CDR3 DNA is TGTGCCAGCAGTCCCTGGACAGACCAAGAGACCCAGTACTTC. Protein product: CASSPWTDQETQYF.

The V gene is TRBV19, the J gene TRBJ2-7, with 9 nucleotides matching TRBD1. The CDR3 is made up of 13 amino acids. In germline, CDR1 is LNHDA, CDR2 SQIVND (reference sequence). With V trimmed by 3 bases and J by 6 bases, 3 bases remained unmatched. DNA of the CDR3: TGTGCCAGTAGTATGGGGACAGGGCTCGAGCAGTACGTC. Protein sequence: CASSMGTGLEQYV.

The chain combines TRBV19 with TRBJ1-4, with 8 bases lining up with TRBD1. Losses at the gene ends were 5 bases for V and 6 bases for J; bases not matched to a gene: 8. The CDR3 loop spans 15 amino acids. CDR1 is LNHDA, CDR2 SQIVND, per germline (reference sequence). Here the CDR3 DNA reads TGTGCCAGTAGTCCAACAGGGGGTTTTTATGAAAAACTGTTTTTT. The encoded protein is CASSPTGGFYEKLFF.

The chain combines TRBV19 with TRBJ2-3; 9 bases align to TRBD1. The V gene's germline CDR1 is LNHDA and CDR2 SQIVND (reference sequence). The CDR3 totals 15 residues. With V trimmed by 3 bases and J by 4 bases, 5 bases remained unmatched. CDR3 protein: CASSMGTGPADTQYF. The CDR3 coding sequence is TGTGCCAGTAGTATGGGGACAGGGCCCGCAGATACGCAGTATTTT.

The gene calls are TRBV4-1 and TRBJ2-5, with 7 positions matching TRBD2. The last part of the DNA fits TRBJ2-7 better; the J call may be wrong. This CDR3 is built from 17 residues. CDR1 and CDR2 from the germline V gene are MGHRA and YSYEKL. The DNA of the CDR3 is TGCGCCAGCAGCCAAGGATGGGGGGGAACATTTGCCTACGAGCAGTACTTC. Protein product: CASSQGWGGTFAYEQYF.

The chain is built from TRBV7-9 and TRBJ2-1, with 14 bases matching TRBD2. CDR3 length: 18 amino acids. The germline CDR1 and CDR2 sequences are SEHNR and FQNEAQ (reference sequence). After removal of 6 bases from V and 9 bases from J, the junction contained 16 bases not matched to a gene. In DNA form, the CDR3 reads TGTGCCAGCAGAGATGGGACCGGGACTAGCGGGAGAGGAGGTGAGCAGTTCTTC. Amino acid sequence: CASRDGTGTSGRGGEQFF. The whole variable domain, remainder taken from reference TRBV7-9 and TRBJ2-1, is DTGVSQNPRHKITKRGQNVTFRCDPISEHNRLYWYRQTLGQGPEFLTYFQNEAQLEKSRLLSDRFSAERPKGSFSTLEIQRTEQGDSAMYLCASRDGTGTSGRGGEQFFGPGTRLTVL.

The chain links TRBV5-5 to TRBJ2-2, with a possible D match to TRBD1 (7 bases). The germline V gene encodes CDR1 SGHKS and CDR2 YYEKEE (reference sequence). The CDR3 runs to 15 residues. With 4 bases removed from V and 6 bases from J, the gap between germline ends came to 16 bases. CDR3 sequence (DNA): TGTGCCAGCAGCCCCCGGCAGGGGGAGGCCGGGGAGCTGTTTTTT. Protein: CASSPRQGEAGELFF.

The CDR3, as DNA: TGTGCCAGCAGTTACTCGGGACGGGGGCAAGAGACCCAGTACTTC. This codes for CASSYSGRGQETQYF. The chain couples TRBV6-5 to TRBJ2-5; D may be TRBD2 (6 bases). The CDR3 has 15 amino acids. V dropped 0 bases and J dropped 2 bases, with 10 bases sitting between them. The germline gives CDR1 MNHEY, CDR2 SVGAGI.

This chain connects TRBV2 to TRBJ1-2, with TRBD1 as a possible D gene (6 bases). V shed 10 bases and J shed 4 bases, with 13 bases lying between them. Germline assignment: CDR1 SNHLY and CDR2 FYNNEI. The CDR3 consists of 12 residues. CDR3: CANGQPTYGYTF. The CDR3 bases are TGTGCCAATGGACAGCCTACCTATGGCTACACCTTC.

The chain has TRBV6-1 and TRBJ1-1; 7 positions match TRBD1. The CDR3 spans 13 residues. Germline assignment: CDR1 MNHNS and CDR2 SASEGT. V trimming: 6 bases; J trimming: 8 bases; junction bases outside the gene matches: 9. CDR3 residues: CASRTGAVEEAFF. DNA for the CDR3: TGTGCCAGCAGAACAGGGGCTGTTGAGGAAGCTTTCTTT.

The J gene is TRBJ2-2, the V gene TRBV4-1, with D uncertain. Germline assignment: CDR1 MGHRA and CDR2 YSYEKL. The CDR3 is 16 residues long. Trimming stripped 2 bases from V and 7 bases from J, with 17 bases between. The CDR3 reads CASSQMSEPNVGELFF. In nucleotides, the CDR3 is TGCGCCAGCAGCCAAATGTCGGAGCCTAACGTCGGGGAGCTGTTTTTT.

The chain recombines TRBV4-1 with TRBJ1-6; TRBD1 is a possible D gene (5 bases). The V gene lost 4 bases and the J gene lost 8 bases, with 9 bases spanning the gap. Germline loops: CDR1 MGHRA, CDR2 YSYEKL. The CDR3 is 13 residues long. CDR3 amino acids: CASSRLQDSPLHF. The CDR3 nucleotides are TGCGCCAGCAGCCGGCTACAGGATTCACCCCTCCACTTT.

The J gene is TRBJ1-2, the V gene TRBV19; 8 bases are shared with TRBD1. Germline assignment: CDR1 LNHDA and CDR2 SQIVND (reference sequence). The CDR3 sequence is 15 residues long. The J segment lost 6 bases and the V segment lost 4 bases, leaving 10 bases of the junction unmatched. CDR3 coding DNA: TGTGCCAGTAGTACCCATCAGGGGGCCAGCGATGGCTACACCTTC. Amino acid sequence: CASSTHQGASDGYTF.

The chain couples TRBV5-5 to TRBJ1-2, with D uncertain. CDR1 is SGHKS, CDR2 YYEKEE, per germline (reference sequence). The CDR3 length is 13 residues. V lost 0 bases and J 4 bases, leaving 7 bases between the germline ends. CDR3 protein: CASSLEQIYGYTF. CDR3 DNA sequence: TGTGCCAGCAGCTTGGAACAGATCTATGGCTACACCTTC.

V and J are TRBV15 and TRBJ1-5; 10 bases align to TRBD1. Germline CDR1 and CDR2: LNHNV and YYDKDF (reference sequence). The CDR3 consists of 16 residues. The V and J ends lost 0 bases and 6 bases, in that order; junction bases with no gene match: 5. CDR3 bases: TGTGCCACCAGCAGAGAGGGGGACAGGGGACGTCAGCCCCAGCATTTT. This gives the protein CATSREGDRGRQPQHF.

The chain recombines TRBV7-9 with TRBJ1-5; tentative D call: TRBD1 (5 bases). Germline CDR1 is SEHNR and CDR2 is FQNEAQ (reference sequence). The CDR3 covers 12 residues. V was trimmed by 8 bases and J by 4 bases, leaving 9 bases between them. This CDR3 reads CASARDNQPQHF. The CDR3 region has the DNA TGTGCCAGCGCCAGGGATAATCAGCCCCAGCATTTT. Supplemented by reference TRBV7-9 and TRBJ1-5, the full variable domain reads DTGVSQNPRHKITKRGQNVTFRCDPISEHNRLYWYRQTLGQGPEFLTYFQNEAQLEKSRLLSDRFSAERPKGSFSTLEIQRTEQGDSAMYLCASARDNQPQHFGDGTRLSIL.

The chain combines TRBV10-1 with TRBJ2-3; 8 bases match TRBD2. The CDR3 sequence is 15 residues long. Germline V lookup: CDR1 WNHNN, CDR2 SYGVQD (reference sequence). Unmatched junction bases numbered 2, after V lost 3 bases and J lost 0 bases. The CDR3 is CASSDTGGSTDTQYF. As DNA, the CDR3 is TGCGCCAGCAGTGACACGGGGGGGAGCACAGATACGCAGTATTTT.

A single count supports this clone. The chain is built from TRBV19 and TRBJ2-2; the match to TRBD2 covers 7 bases. CDR1 LNHDA and CDR2 SQIVND come from the germline V gene (reference sequence). CDR3 size: 16 residues. J gave up 5 bases and V 8 bases, and 14 bases lay outside the gene matches. The CDR3: CASQYLQGGWTGELFF. For the CDR3, the DNA is TGTGCCAGTCAATACCTCCAGGGAGGGTGGACCGGGGAGCTGTTTTTT.

The rearrangement uses TRBV5-4 and TRBJ2-7; perhaps TRBD1 as D (6 bases). The germline gives CDR1 SGHNT, CDR2 YYREEE (reference sequence). V was clipped by 5 bases and J by 0 bases, with 12 bases between them. The length of the CDR3 is 14 residues. In DNA, the CDR3 is TGTGCCAGCAGGGACAGCGATAGCTCCTACGAGCAGTACTTC. Its protein product is CASRDSDSSYEQYF.

The genes are TRBV6-1 and TRBJ1-5, with D possibly being TRBD1 (5 bases). Germline lookup yields CDR1 MNHNS and CDR2 SASEGT. The V end lost 4 bases, the J end lost 3 bases, and 19 bases lay between the germline ends. The CDR3 is 17 residues long. The CDR3 here is CASSGGLGGWDNQPQHF. The CDR3 bases are TGTGCCAGCAGTGGGGGGTTGGGGGGTTGGGACAATCAGCCCCAGCATTTT.